This TCR beta chain was identified during a study of blood T cell repertoires in COVID-19. Germline assignment: CDR1 SQVTM and CDR2 ANQGSEA. V lost 6 bases to trimming and J lost 2 bases, with 14 bases between them. The CDR3 spans 14 residues. Sequencing was performed with immunoSEQ multiplex PCR; in TCRdb, only in-frame clones are kept and a portion is missing. Here the sample spans 100,000 to 150,000 clones, about 86% being singletons. The sequencing sample was made of peripheral blood. This receptor was identified in a woman in her forties or fifties with acute or convalescent COVID-19. The chain has TRBV29-1 and TRBJ1-5, with a tentative D call TRBD1 (6 bases). DNA of the CDR3: TGCAGCGTCCTATTACAGGGAGGCAATCAGCCCCAGCATTTT. It yields the protein CSVLLQGGNQPQHF.